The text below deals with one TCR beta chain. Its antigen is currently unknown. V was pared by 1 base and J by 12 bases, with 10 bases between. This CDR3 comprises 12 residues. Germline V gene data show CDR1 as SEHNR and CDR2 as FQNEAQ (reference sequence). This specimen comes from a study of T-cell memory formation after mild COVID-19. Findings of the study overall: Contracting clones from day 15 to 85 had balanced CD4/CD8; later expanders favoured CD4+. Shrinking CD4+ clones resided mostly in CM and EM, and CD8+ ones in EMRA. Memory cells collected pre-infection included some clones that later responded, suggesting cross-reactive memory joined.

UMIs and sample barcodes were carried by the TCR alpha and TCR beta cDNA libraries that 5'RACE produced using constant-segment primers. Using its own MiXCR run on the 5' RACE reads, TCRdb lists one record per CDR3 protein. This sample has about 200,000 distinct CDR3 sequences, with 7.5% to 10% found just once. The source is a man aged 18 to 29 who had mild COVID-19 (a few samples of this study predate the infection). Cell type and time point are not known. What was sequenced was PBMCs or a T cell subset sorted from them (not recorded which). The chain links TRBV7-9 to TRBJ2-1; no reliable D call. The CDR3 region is CASSLVSRGQFF. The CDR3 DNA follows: TGTGCCAGCAGCTTAGTTTCTCGAGGGCAGTTCTTC.